This is a list of T cell receptor beta chains from one sample in a study of blood T cell repertoires in COVID-19. Only in-frame clones appear in the TCRdb table, and some are missing; sequencing was by immunoSEQ multiplex PCR. The data contain around 190,000 clones, 84% of them singletons. Sequences were obtained from PBMCs or T cells enriched from blood (not recorded which). These receptor sequences come from a woman aged 25 to 39 who had been exposed to COVID-19. Both conserved end residues are part of each CDR3. The D gene is left open where the match is weak. Size tells how often a clone was seen (once, few, many) or the class of an expanded clone, and some rows leave it out.

>TRBV9|13|TRBJ2-7|-|few
TGTGCCAGCAGCGTAGAGGGGGGGAAAGAGCAGTACTTC
CASSVEGGKEQYF
>TRBV12-3/TRBV12-4|13|TRBJ1-4|-|-
TGTGCCAGCAGTTTACCGGGTAATGAAAAACTGTTTTTT
CASSLPGNEKLFF
>TRBV11-2|15|TRBJ1-5|-|-
TGTGCCAGCAGCCAAGGACAGTTTAGCAATCAGCCCCAGCATTTT
CASSQGQFSNQPQHF
>TRBV19|15|TRBJ1-5|-|-
TGTGCCAGTAGTTTGTCATCAGGGAAGGATCAGCCCCAGCATTTT
CASSLSSGKDQPQHF
>TRBV27|14|TRBJ1-5|-|-
TGTGCCAGCAGTTTATCCAGGGGATATCAGCCCCAGCATTTT
CASSLSRGYQPQHF
>TRBV3-1/TRBV3-2|15|TRBJ1-6|-|-
TGTGCCAGCAGCCAAGGGATGGGCTCCAATTCACCCCTCCACTTT
CASSQGMGSNSPLHF
>TRBV2|17|TRBJ1-6|TRBD1|-
TGTGCCAGCAGTGAAGCGGGGACAGGGGCGCATAATTCACCCCTCCACTTT
CASSEAGTGAHNSPLHF
>TRBV5-1|17|TRBJ1-1|TRBD1|once
TGCGCCAGCAGCTTGGGGACAGGGGGGAATCGGGACACTGAAGCTTTCTTT
CASSLGTGGNRDTEAFF
>TRBV2|13|TRBJ1-1|-|-
TGTGCCAGCAGGGCGACTGTGAACACTGAAGCTTTCTTT
CASRATVNTEAFF
>TRBV5-1|14|TRBJ1-2|-|-
TGCGCCAGCAGCGCCGCGAGAGGGGAGGACGGCTACACCTTC
CASSAARGEDGYTF
>TRBV7-3|14|TRBJ2-5|-|-
TGTGCCAGCAGCTTAATGGGCGACCAAGAGACCCAGTACTTC
CASSLMGDQETQYF
>TRBV19|14|TRBJ1-5|-|-
TGTGCCAGTAGTGTCGGGGTTAGCAATCAGCCCCAGCATTTT
CASSVGVSNQPQHF
>TRBV3-1/TRBV3-2|16|TRBJ1-2|TRBD1|-
TGTGCCAGCAGCCAAGAAGGGGGACAGGGGAACTATGGCTACACCTTC
CASSQEGGQGNYGYTF
>TRBV13|17|TRBJ1-1|-|-
TGTGCCAGCAGCTTAGGCCTAGGCCTAAGGGGGAACACTGAAGCTTTCTTT
CASSLGLGLRGNTEAFF
>TRBV20-1|12|TRBJ1-2|TRBD1|-
TGCAGTGCTAGTAGACAGGGTACCGGCTACACCTTC
CSASRQGTGYTF
>TRBV4-3|15|TRBJ2-5|-|-
TGCGCCAGCAGCCAAAATCCTAGCATCATCGAGACCCAGTACTTC
CASSQNPSIIETQYF
>TRBV5-1|15|TRBJ1-6|-|-
TGCGCCAGCAGCCCGGAGGGGGGGGCGAGTTCACCCCTCCACTTT
CASSPEGGASSPLHF
>TRBV5-4|13|TRBJ2-7|TRBD2|-
TGTGCCAGCAGCTCGGGACTAAGGTACGAGCAGTACTTC
CASSSGLRYEQYF
>TRBV25-1|15|TRBJ2-7|TRBD1|-
TGTGCCAGCAGACCTCCACAGGGGGCGTCGTACGAGCAGTACTTC
CASRPPQGASYEQYF
>TRBV3-1/TRBV3-2|16|TRBJ1-4|TRBD1|-
TGTGCCAGCAGCCAAGGACAGGGGGCGCGAAGGGAAAAACTGTTTTTT
CASSQGQGARREKLFF
>TRBV6-5|13|TRBJ1-4|TRBD1|-
TGTGCCAGCCGGACAGGGATAACTGAAAAACTGTTTTTT
CASRTGITEKLFF
>TRBV9|15|TRBJ1-4|-|-
TGTGCCAGCAGCCTCGAGTCGGCAACTAATGAAAAACTGTTTTTT
CASSLESATNEKLFF
>TRBV5-1|15|TRBJ1-1|-|once
TGCGCCAGCAGCATACCGACAGGTTTGAACACTGAAGCTTTCTTT
CASSIPTGLNTEAFF
>TRBV14|14|TRBJ2-1|TRBD1|-
TGTGCCAGCAGCCCCGGACAGGATCCCAATGAGCAGTTCTTC
CASSPGQDPNEQFF
>TRBV5-1|16|TRBJ1-1|TRBD1|-
TGCGCCAGCAAACAGGGGGCTGGAACAGAGAACACTGAAGCTTTCTTT
CASKQGAGTENTEAFF
>TRBV3-1/TRBV3-2|15|TRBJ1-2|-|-
TGTGCCAGCAGCCCGAGGCGGGGCCGGCCATATGGCTACACCTTC
CASSPRRGRPYGYTF
>TRBV27|15|TRBJ2-2|-|-
TGTGCCAGCAGTTTACGCGGGCCTAACACCGGGGAGCTGTTTTTT
CASSLRGPNTGELFF
>TRBV6-5|13|TRBJ1-2|-|-
TGTGCCAGCAGTTACTCGGACAATTTTGGCTACACCTTC
CASSYSDNFGYTF
>TRBV7-2|16|TRBJ2-6|-|-
TGTGCCAGCATCCCAGGGCAGTTATCTGGGGCCAACGTCCTGACTTTC
CASIPGQLSGANVLTF
>TRBV5-6|18|TRBJ2-2|-|-
TGTGCCAGCAGCAGAGATAGGGGGGGCGGGTCGGGCACCGGGGAGCTGTTTTTT
CASSRDRGGGSGTGELFF
>TRBV6-5|12|TRBJ1-2|-|-
TGTGCCAGCAGTTACTCGATGCAGTACTACACCTTC
CASSYSMQYYTF
>TRBV7-9|16|TRBJ1-4|-|-
TGTGCCAGCAGCTCGAACACAGGGCAGGCTAATGAAAAACTGTTTTTT
CASSSNTGQANEKLFF
>TRBV7-3|14|TRBJ2-3|-|-
TGTGCCAGCAGCTATAGCGGCCCCACAGATACGCAGTATTTT
CASSYSGPTDTQYF
>TRBV7-9|12|TRBJ1-1|-|-
TGTGCCAGCAGCTTAGGGTCGGGGATGGCTTTCTTT
CASSLGSGMAFF
>TRBV4-3|13|TRBJ2-2|-|-
TGCGCCAGCAGCCAAGATAGAGCCGGGGAGCTGTTTTTT
CASSQDRAGELFF
>TRBV9|14|TRBJ1-3|TRBD1|once
TGTGCCAGCAGCTACAGGGGTGGCAGCGACACCATATATTTT
CASSYRGGSDTIYF
>TRBV4-1|15|TRBJ1-2|-|-
TGCGCCAGCAGCCAAGGGATGTTCGGGGGCTATGGCTACACCTTC
CASSQGMFGGYGYTF
>TRBV2|18|TRBJ1-5|-|-
TGTGCCAGCAGTGAAGTCTCAGGGGTTTCCTATAGCAATCAGCCCCAGCATTTT
CASSEVSGVSYSNQPQHF
>TRBV18|17|TRBJ2-1|TRBD2|-
TGTGCCAGCTCACCACCTTTGCGGGGGGGTCCCTACAATGAGCAGTTCTTC
CASSPPLRGGPYNEQFF
>TRBV7-2|15|TRBJ2-3|-|-
TGTGCCAGCAGCTTAGGGCACCGATACACAGATACGCAGTATTTT
CASSLGHRYTDTQYF
>TRBV6-1|14|TRBJ1-5|-|-
TGTGCCAGCAGTGAATCTTGGGGGGGTCAGCCCCAGCATTTT
CASSESWGGQPQHF
>TRBV7-6|15|TRBJ2-7|-|-
TGTGCCAGCAGCTTAGAGGTAGGAGGTTCCTACGAGCAGTACTTC
CASSLEVGGSYEQYF
>TRBV7-2|13|TRBJ1-5|-|-
TGTGCCAGCAGCTTAGCGAGGCGGGGGACCCAGCATTTT
CASSLARRGTQHF
>TRBV5-6|12|TRBJ2-7|-|-
TGTGCCAGCAGCGGGGAGAGGTACGAGCAGTACTTC
CASSGERYEQYF
>TRBV5-1|12|TRBJ1-2|-|-
TGCGCCAGCAGCGCCGGGACTTATGGCTACACCTTC
CASSAGTYGYTF
>TRBV6-5|13|TRBJ1-2|-|-
TGTGCCACCCAAGGAGGACAGCGCTATGGCTACACCTTC
CATQGGQRYGYTF